This T cell receptor beta chain was identified during a study of T cell repertoires in cytomegalovirus infection. Study summary: Indications came from public TCR beta signatures; they pointed to CMV infection and to a matching HLA type.

TCRdb recomputed calls from the reads with MiXCR, one row per CDR3 protein. The sample has about 900,000 distinct CDR3 sequences, about a third seen once. Germline V CDR1 and CDR2: LGHNA, YSLEER. Trimming at V came to 1 base and at J to 6 bases, leaving 9 bases not matched to a gene. This CDR3 is built from 16 residues. This clonotype was observed a handful of times. Its antigen is not known. Material: cultured CD8+ T cells from PBMCs, obtained from culture after CMV antigen stimulation. V is TRBV4-3 and J is TRBJ1-2; TRBD1 aligns across 9 bases. This receptor was taken from a human donor in good health (CMV status not recorded). Some clones in this sample may be carry-over from other donors' samples. In DNA, the CDR3 is TGCGCCAGCAGCCAAGTACTTACAGGGGGCTTTAATGGCTACACCTTC. Translating gives CASSQVLTGGFNGYTF.